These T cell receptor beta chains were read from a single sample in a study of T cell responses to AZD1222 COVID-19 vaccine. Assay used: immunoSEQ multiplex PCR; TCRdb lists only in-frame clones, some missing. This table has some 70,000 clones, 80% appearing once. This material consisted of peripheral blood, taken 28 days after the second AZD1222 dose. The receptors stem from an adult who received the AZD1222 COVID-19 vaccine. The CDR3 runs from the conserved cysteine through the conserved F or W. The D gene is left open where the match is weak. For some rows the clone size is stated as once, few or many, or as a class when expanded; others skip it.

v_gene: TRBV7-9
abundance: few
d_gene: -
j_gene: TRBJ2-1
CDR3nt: TGTGCCAGCAGCATGCTATCTAGCGACAATGAGCAGTTCTTC
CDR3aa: CASSMLSSDNEQFF

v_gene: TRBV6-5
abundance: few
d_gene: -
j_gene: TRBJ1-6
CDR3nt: TGTGCCAGCACCCAACAGGGTTTCGCCTCACCCCTCCACTTT
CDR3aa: CASTQQGFASPLHF

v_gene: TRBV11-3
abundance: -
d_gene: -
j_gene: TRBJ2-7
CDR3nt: TGTGCCAGCAGCTTAGTGAGAGGCTACGAGCAGTACTTC
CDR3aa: CASSLVRGYEQYF

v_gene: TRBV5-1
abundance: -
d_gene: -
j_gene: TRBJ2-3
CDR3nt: TGCGCCAGCAGCTTGGTTCAACGCCCGGCTCCGCATACGCAGTATTTT
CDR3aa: CASSLVQRPAPHTQYF

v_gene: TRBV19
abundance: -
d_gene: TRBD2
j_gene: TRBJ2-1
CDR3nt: TGTGCCAGTAGTACCCTAGCGGGTAGCTCCTACAATGAGCAGTTCTTC
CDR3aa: CASSTLAGSSYNEQFF

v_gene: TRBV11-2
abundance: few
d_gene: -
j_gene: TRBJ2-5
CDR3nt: TGTGCCAGCAGCTTAGAGAGCGGACAAACCCAGTACTTC
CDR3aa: CASSLESGQTQYF

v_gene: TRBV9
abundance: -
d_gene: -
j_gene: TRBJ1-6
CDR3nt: TGTGCCAGCAGCGTAATGAGGGACGATTCACCCCTCCACTTT
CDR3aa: CASSVMRDDSPLHF

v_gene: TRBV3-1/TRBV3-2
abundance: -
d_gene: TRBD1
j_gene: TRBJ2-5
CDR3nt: TGTGCCAGCAGCCAACCCTTAGGGACAGGGGGCAGAGAGACCCAGTACTTC
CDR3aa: CASSQPLGTGGRETQYF

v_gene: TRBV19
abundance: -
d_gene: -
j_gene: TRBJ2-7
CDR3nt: TGTGCCAGCTCGGGTTTGTCCCCGACTTACGAGCAGTACTTC
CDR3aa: CASSGLSPTYEQYF

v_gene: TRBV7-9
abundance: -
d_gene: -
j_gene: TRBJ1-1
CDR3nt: TGTGCCAGCAGCTTAGTGAGCCTAACAGGACGGGGGCACACTGAAGCTTTCTTT
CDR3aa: CASSLVSLTGRGHTEAFF

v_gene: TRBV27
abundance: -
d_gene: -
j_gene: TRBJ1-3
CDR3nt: TGTGCCAGCAGACGTGACAGCCTGGACACCATATATTTT
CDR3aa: CASRRDSLDTIYF

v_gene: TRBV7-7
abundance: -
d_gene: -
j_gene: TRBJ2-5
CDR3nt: TGTGCTAGCAGCCCCCGCGATGACCGAATCCAAGAGACCCAGTACTTC
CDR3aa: CASSPRDDRIQETQYF

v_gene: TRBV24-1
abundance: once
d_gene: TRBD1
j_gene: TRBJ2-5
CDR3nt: TGTGCCACCAGTGATTCACAATGGACAGGGGACCAAGAGACCCAGTACTTC
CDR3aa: CATSDSQWTGDQETQYF

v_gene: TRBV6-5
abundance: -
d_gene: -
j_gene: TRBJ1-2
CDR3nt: TGTGCCAGCACCCGGGAGGGACGCTCATATGGCTACACCTTC
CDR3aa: CASTREGRSYGYTF

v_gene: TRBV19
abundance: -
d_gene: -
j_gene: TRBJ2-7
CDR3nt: TGTGCCAGTACAGAGGGTTTTGCCTACGAGCAGTACTTC
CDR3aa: CASTEGFAYEQYF

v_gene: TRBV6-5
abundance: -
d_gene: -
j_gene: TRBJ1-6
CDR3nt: TGTGCCAGCAGGATAACAGATTATAATTCACCCCTCCACTTT
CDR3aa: CASRITDYNSPLHF

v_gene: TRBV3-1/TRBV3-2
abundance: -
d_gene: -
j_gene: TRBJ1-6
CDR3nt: TGTGCCAGCAGCCAAGTCAACAGGCAATCACCCCTCCACTTT
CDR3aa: CASSQVNRQSPLHF

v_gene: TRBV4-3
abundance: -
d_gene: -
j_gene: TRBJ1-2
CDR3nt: TGCGCCAGCAGCCAAGATCAAACGGTCGGTTTGAACTATGGCTACACCTTC
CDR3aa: CASSQDQTVGLNYGYTF

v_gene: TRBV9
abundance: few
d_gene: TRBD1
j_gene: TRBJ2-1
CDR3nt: TGTGCCAGCAGCGCTTGGACAGGGGGCAACAATGAGCAGTTCTTC
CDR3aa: CASSAWTGGNNEQFF

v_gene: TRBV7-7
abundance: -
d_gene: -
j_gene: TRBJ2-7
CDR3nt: TGTGCTAGCAGCGAACAGGTCGGCTACGAGCAGTACTTC
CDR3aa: CASSEQVGYEQYF

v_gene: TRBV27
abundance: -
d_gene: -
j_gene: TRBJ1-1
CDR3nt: TGTGCCAGCAGTTTGAGGGTAGCGAACACTGAAGCTTTCTTT
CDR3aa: CASSLRVANTEAFF

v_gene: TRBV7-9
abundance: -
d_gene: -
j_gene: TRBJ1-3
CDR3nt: TGTGCCAGCAGCTTAACGGGTTTGCGGGGAAACACCATATATTTT
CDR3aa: CASSLTGLRGNTIYF

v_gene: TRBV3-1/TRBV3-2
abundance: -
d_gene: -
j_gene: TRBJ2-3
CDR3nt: TGTGCCAGCAGCCAAGATTTTGGGACTTTAAAAGATACGCAGTATTTT
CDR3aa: CASSQDFGTLKDTQYF

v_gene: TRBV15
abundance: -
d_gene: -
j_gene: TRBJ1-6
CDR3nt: TGTGCCACCAGCAGAGGGCGAAATTCACCCCTCCACTTT
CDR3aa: CATSRGRNSPLHF

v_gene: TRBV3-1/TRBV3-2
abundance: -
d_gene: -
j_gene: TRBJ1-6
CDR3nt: TGTGCCAGCAGCCAGGGGAGTCGGGGTAGAAGTTCACCCCTCCACTTT
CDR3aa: CASSQGSRGRSSPLHF

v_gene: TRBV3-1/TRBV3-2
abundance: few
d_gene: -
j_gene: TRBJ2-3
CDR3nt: TGTGCCAGCAGCCAAGATCTGCAGGCGAGTGTGACAGATACGCAGTATTTT
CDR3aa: CASSQDLQASVTDTQYF

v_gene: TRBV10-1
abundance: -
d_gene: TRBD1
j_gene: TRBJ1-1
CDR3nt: TGCGCCAGTCAACAGGGGCCGCGAACTGAAGCTTTCTTT
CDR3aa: CASQQGPRTEAFF

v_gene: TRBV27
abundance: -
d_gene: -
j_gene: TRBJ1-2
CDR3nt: TGTGCCAGCTCGAAAGGAGGTGGCTACACCTTC
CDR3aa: CASSKGGGYTF

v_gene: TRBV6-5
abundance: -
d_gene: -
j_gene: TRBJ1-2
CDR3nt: TGTGCCAGCAGTTACAGGGGGAACCCCAACCTTGGCTACACCTTC
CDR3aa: CASSYRGNPNLGYTF

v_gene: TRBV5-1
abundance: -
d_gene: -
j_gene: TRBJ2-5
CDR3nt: TGCGCCAGCAGCTCCGGGGGTAGAGAGACCCAGTACTTC
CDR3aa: CASSSGGRETQYF

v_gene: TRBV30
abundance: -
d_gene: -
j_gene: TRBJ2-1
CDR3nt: TGTGCCTGGAGCCCCGGGGGTGAGCAGTTCTTC
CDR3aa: CAWSPGGEQFF

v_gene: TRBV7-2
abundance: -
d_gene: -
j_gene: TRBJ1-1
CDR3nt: TGTGCCAGCAGCCGGTCTGGAGTCCGGGCAAACACTGAAGCTTTCTTT
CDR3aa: CASSRSGVRANTEAFF

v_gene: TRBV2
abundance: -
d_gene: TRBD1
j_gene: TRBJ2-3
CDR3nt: TGTGCCAGTGAGAGGGACAGGGGCACAGATACGCAGTATTTT
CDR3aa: CASERDRGTDTQYF

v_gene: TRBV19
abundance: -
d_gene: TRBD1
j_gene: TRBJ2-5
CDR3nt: TGTGCCAGTAGTATGGCCGACAGGGGGTTAATCGGAGAGACCCAGTACTTC
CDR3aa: CASSMADRGLIGETQYF

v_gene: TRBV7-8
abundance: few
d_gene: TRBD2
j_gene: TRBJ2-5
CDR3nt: TGTGCCAGCAGCTCGACTAGCGGGGGGGGATTAGAGACCCAGTACTTC
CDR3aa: CASSSTSGGGLETQYF

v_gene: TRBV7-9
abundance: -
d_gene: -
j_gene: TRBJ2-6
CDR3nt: TGTGCCAGCAGCCCCAGGAACTCTGGGGCCAACGTCCTGACTTTC
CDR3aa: CASSPRNSGANVLTF

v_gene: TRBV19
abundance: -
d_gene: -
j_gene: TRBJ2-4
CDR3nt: TGTGCCAGTAGTCCTGAGACAGGAAAAAACATTCAGTACTTC
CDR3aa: CASSPETGKNIQYF

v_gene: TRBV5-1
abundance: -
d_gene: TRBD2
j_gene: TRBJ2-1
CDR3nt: TGCGCCAGCAGCTTGGCGACTAGCAGATACAATGAGCAGTTCTTC
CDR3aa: CASSLATSRYNEQFF

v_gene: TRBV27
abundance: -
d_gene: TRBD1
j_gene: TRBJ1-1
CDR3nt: TGTGCCAGCAGTTCACTACCGGGACAGGGGAACACTGAAGCTTTCTTT
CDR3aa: CASSSLPGQGNTEAFF

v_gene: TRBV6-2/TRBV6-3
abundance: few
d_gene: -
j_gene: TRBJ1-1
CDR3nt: TGTGCCAGCAGTTACTCGGCCGGCGAAGCAGCTTTCTTT
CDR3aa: CASSYSAGEAAFF

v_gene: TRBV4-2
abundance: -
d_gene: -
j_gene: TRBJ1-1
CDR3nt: TGTGCCAGCAGCCAAGATAGGGGGGGCGAGGTTCTGTCTGAAGCTTTCTTT
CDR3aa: CASSQDRGGEVLSEAFF

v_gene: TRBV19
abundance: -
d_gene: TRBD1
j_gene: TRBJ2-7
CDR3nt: TGTGCCAGCCGACAGGGTATCAACGAGCAGTACTTC
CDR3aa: CASRQGINEQYF

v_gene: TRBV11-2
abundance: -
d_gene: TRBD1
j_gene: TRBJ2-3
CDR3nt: TGTGCCAGCAGCTCGCCATCCTACCGGGACAGGGGGCAGACAGATACGCAGTATTTT
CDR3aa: CASSSPSYRDRGQTDTQYF

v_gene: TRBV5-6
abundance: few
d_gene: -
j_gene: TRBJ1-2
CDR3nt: TGTGCCAGCAGCGCCTCTACAGGGAGTATTTTCGTAAGCTACACCTTC
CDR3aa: CASSASTGSIFVSYTF

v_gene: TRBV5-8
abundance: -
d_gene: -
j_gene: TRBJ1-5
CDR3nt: TGTGCCAGCAGCTTGGATCCACCCACGGGGTATAGCAATCAGCCCCAGCATTTT
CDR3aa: CASSLDPPTGYSNQPQHF

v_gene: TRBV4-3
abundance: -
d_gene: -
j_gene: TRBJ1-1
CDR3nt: TGCGCCAGCAGCCAAGAGTCGAGGGGAACTGAAGCTTTCTTT
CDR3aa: CASSQESRGTEAFF

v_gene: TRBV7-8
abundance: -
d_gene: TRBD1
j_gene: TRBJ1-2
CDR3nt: TGTGCCAGCAGCTTTGGCGGGACAGGCGGACCAGCTAACTATGGCTACACCTTC
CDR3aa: CASSFGGTGGPANYGYTF

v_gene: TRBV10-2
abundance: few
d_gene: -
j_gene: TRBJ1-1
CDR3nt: TGCGCCAGCTTCGGGGGTCAGGGGGCTTTCTTT
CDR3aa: CASFGGQGAFF

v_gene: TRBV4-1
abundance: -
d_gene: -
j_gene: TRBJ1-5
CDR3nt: TGCGCCAGCAGCCACAAACCGGCGAGGGACAATCAGCCCCAGCATTTT
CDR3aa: CASSHKPARDNQPQHF

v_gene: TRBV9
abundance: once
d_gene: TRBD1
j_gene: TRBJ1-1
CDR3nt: TGTGCCAGCAGCGAACGAGGACAGGGGTACACTGAAGCTTTCTTT
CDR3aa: CASSERGQGYTEAFF

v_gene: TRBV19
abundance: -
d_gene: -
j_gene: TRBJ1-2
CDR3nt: TGTGCCAGTAGTGAGGACAGTTATGGCTACACCTTC
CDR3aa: CASSEDSYGYTF

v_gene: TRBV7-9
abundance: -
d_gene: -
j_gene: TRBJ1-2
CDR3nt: TGTGCCAGCAGCTTATCCAGTCTCTATGGCTACACCTTC
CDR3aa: CASSLSSLYGYTF

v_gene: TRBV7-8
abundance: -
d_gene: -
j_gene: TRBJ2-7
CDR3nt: TGTGCCAGCAGCTTAGTTGTGACAGACGAGCAGTACTTC
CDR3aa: CASSLVVTDEQYF

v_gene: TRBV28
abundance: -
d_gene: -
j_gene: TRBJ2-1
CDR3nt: TGTGCCAGCAGTTTACGGCCCCCCCGCTCCTACAATGAGCAGTTCTTC
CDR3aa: CASSLRPPRSYNEQFF

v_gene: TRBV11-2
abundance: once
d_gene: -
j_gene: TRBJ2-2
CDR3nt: TGTGCCAGCAGCTTATCGGATTCCGGGGAGCTGTTTTTT
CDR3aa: CASSLSDSGELFF

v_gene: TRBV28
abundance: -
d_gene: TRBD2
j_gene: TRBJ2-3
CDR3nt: TGTGCCAGCAGTTCCCCAGCTAGCGGGGACACAGATACGCAGTATTTT
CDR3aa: CASSSPASGDTDTQYF

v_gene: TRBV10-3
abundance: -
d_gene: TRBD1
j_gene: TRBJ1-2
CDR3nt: TGTGCCACTGGGACAGGGGGCGCAGATGGCTACACCTTC
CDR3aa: CATGTGGADGYTF

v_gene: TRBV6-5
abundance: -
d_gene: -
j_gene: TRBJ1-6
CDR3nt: TGTGCCAGCAGGTCCGGGACAACCAGTTCACCCCTCCACTTT
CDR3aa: CASRSGTTSSPLHF

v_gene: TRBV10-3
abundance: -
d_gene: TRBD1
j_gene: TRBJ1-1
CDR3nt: TGTGCCATCAGTGAGGACAGGGTGGATATGAACACTGAAGCTTTCTTT
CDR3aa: CAISEDRVDMNTEAFF